Here is one TCR beta chain with its context. The antigen is undetermined. The sample comes from a study of T cell responses to AZD1222 COVID-19 vaccine. CDR1 and CDR2 (germline): SGHAT, FQNNGV. The CDR3 extends over 16 amino acids. V lost 6 bases and J lost 1; bases outside the gene matches: 7. The data were produced by immunoSEQ multiplex PCR, yet TCRdb's version contains in-frame clones alone and is incomplete. This table holds over 100,000 clones, around 91% found once. The study's findings and limits: A mostly white British donor set with more females was recruited, and clonal diversity was possibly underestimated. With dominance at 160-218 and 743-854, vaccine-associated CD4 TCRs spanned spike. Only a handful of AZD1222 recipients tested seropositive at baseline. When two AZD1222 doses had been given, Spike-specific TCR breadth and depth rose.

This sequence originates from an adult in good health. Source: peripheral blood, taken on day 0 of AZD1222 vaccination. This sequence joins TRBV11-2 and TRBJ2-2, with 8 bases aligning to TRBD1. CDR3 DNA: TGTGCCAGCAGGCACATCAGGGGGCGGAACACCGGGGAGCTGTTTTTT. Residues: CASRHIRGRNTGELFF.